Listed below are T cell receptor beta chains from one sample, sequenced in a study of OX40 agonist ivuxolimab in advanced cancers. Libraries were prepared by immunoSEQ multiplex PCR; TCRdb keeps only in-frame clonotypes and omits some of them. This repertoire shows 75,000 to 100,000 clones, over 65% found once; its top ten account for 2.5% to 3%. The material sequenced was CD4+ or CD8+ T cells sorted from blood, taken in a trial of the OX40 agonist ivuxolimab. The receptors were gathered from an adult with an advanced solid tumor such as melanoma, head and neck, liver or kidney cancer. Both conserved end residues are part of each CDR3. D genes are given only for firm matches. A clone size is listed for some rows: how often the clone was seen (once, few, many), or a class if it is expanded.

CDR3 DNA: TGCGCCAGCAGCTTGGGAGCCGGGGGGGCCCACAATGAGCAGTTCTTC
CDR3 protein: CASSLGAGGAHNEQFF
J gene: TRBJ2-1
CDR3 length: 16
D gene: TRBD2
clone size: -
V gene: TRBV5-1

CDR3 DNA: TGTGCCAGCGGCCCCGACAGGAGCGCTGGAAACACCATATATTTT
CDR3 protein: CASGPDRSAGNTIYF
J gene: TRBJ1-3
CDR3 length: 15
D gene: -
clone size: -
V gene: TRBV11-2

CDR3 DNA: TGCGCCAGCAGCCAACCCCCGATTGGCGGAGCGGGATCTTACAATGAGCAGTTCTTC
CDR3 protein: CASSQPPIGGAGSYNEQFF
J gene: TRBJ2-1
CDR3 length: 19
D gene: TRBD2
clone size: -
V gene: TRBV4-1

CDR3 DNA: TGTGCAAGTCGCTCCAGGGGTGGCTCGGTCCCCTACGAGCAGTACTTC
CDR3 protein: CASRSRGGSVPYEQYF
J gene: TRBJ2-7
CDR3 length: 16
D gene: -
clone size: -
V gene: TRBV12-2

CDR3 DNA: TGTGCCAGCAGCCAAGAATCCCCCGCTAGCGGTAACTCCTACAATGAGCAGTTCTTC
CDR3 protein: CASSQESPASGNSYNEQFF
J gene: TRBJ2-1
CDR3 length: 19
D gene: TRBD2
clone size: -
V gene: TRBV4-2

CDR3 DNA: TGTGCCAGCAGCTTTGGGCAGGGGTCAGCCTATGGCTACACCTTC
CDR3 protein: CASSFGQGSAYGYTF
J gene: TRBJ1-2
CDR3 length: 15
D gene: -
clone size: -
V gene: TRBV5-4

CDR3 DNA: TGCGCCAGCAGTCAGGGGGGAGATCAGCCCCAGCATTTT
CDR3 protein: CASSQGGDQPQHF
J gene: TRBJ1-5
CDR3 length: 13
D gene: TRBD1
clone size: -
V gene: TRBV10-1

CDR3 DNA: TGTGCCAGCAGCTTACGGCGGGGGAGCACAGATACGCAGTATTTT
CDR3 protein: CASSLRRGSTDTQYF
J gene: TRBJ2-3
CDR3 length: 15
D gene: TRBD2
clone size: -
V gene: TRBV7-3

CDR3 DNA: TGTGCCAGCAGCTTGCGGGACTCTGGGGCCAACGTCCTGACTTTC
CDR3 protein: CASSLRDSGANVLTF
J gene: TRBJ2-6
CDR3 length: 15
D gene: -
clone size: -
V gene: TRBV5-4

CDR3 DNA: TGTGCCAGCACCCAACTCGGGAGGCCTGAAGCTTTCTTT
CDR3 protein: CASTQLGRPEAFF
J gene: TRBJ1-1
CDR3 length: 13
D gene: -
clone size: -
V gene: TRBV28

CDR3 DNA: TGCGCCAGCAGCTTAAATCCCTTAGCGGAGGAAGAGACCCAGTACTTC
CDR3 protein: CASSLNPLAEEETQYF
J gene: TRBJ2-5
CDR3 length: 16
D gene: -
clone size: -
V gene: TRBV5-1

CDR3 DNA: TGTGCCAGCAGTCTACCGTTGGCTGGCTATGGCTACACCTTC
CDR3 protein: CASSLPLAGYGYTF
J gene: TRBJ1-2
CDR3 length: 14
D gene: -
clone size: few
V gene: TRBV6-1

CDR3 DNA: TGTGCCAGCACAGGGAGGAATGATTCACCCCTCCACTTT
CDR3 protein: CASTGRNDSPLHF
J gene: TRBJ1-6
CDR3 length: 13
D gene: -
clone size: once
V gene: TRBV7-8

CDR3 DNA: TGTGCCAGCAGTTACTCTTGGACAGGAATGGGGGAGACCCAGTACTTC
CDR3 protein: CASSYSWTGMGETQYF
J gene: TRBJ2-5
CDR3 length: 16
D gene: TRBD1
clone size: -
V gene: TRBV6-5

CDR3 DNA: TGTGCCAGCAGCTTGAATTCCGGGACAGCTTACTCCTACGAGCAGTACTTC
CDR3 protein: CASSLNSGTAYSYEQYF
J gene: TRBJ2-7
CDR3 length: 17
D gene: TRBD1
clone size: -
V gene: TRBV7-6

CDR3 DNA: TGTGCCAGCAGTTACTCCCAGTTAGGGACCGGGGAGCTGTTTTTT
CDR3 protein: CASSYSQLGTGELFF
J gene: TRBJ2-2
CDR3 length: 15
D gene: -
clone size: -
V gene: TRBV6-6

CDR3 DNA: TGTGCCAGCAGTGAAAGACAGTCAACTAATGAAAAACTGTTTTTT
CDR3 protein: CASSERQSTNEKLFF
J gene: TRBJ1-4
CDR3 length: 15
D gene: -
clone size: -
V gene: TRBV2

CDR3 DNA: TGCGCCAGCAGCCAACAGTGGTCAGGGACAGATACGCAGTATTTT
CDR3 protein: CASSQQWSGTDTQYF
J gene: TRBJ2-3
CDR3 length: 15
D gene: -
clone size: once
V gene: TRBV4-1

CDR3 DNA: TGTGCCACCAGCAGAGATTCGCAGGGATCCTATGGCTACACCTTC
CDR3 protein: CATSRDSQGSYGYTF
J gene: TRBJ1-2
CDR3 length: 15
D gene: -
clone size: -
V gene: TRBV15

CDR3 DNA: TGTGCAAGTCCCCTACGGGACTTCAATCAGCCCCAGCATTTT
CDR3 protein: CASPLRDFNQPQHF
J gene: TRBJ1-5
CDR3 length: 14
D gene: -
clone size: few
V gene: TRBV12-2

CDR3 DNA: TGTGCCAGCTCACCGGACGGGTCCTATGGCTACACCTTC
CDR3 protein: CASSPDGSYGYTF
J gene: TRBJ1-2
CDR3 length: 13
D gene: -
clone size: -
V gene: TRBV18

CDR3 DNA: TGTGCCAGCAGATTATCGGACAGGGTGCATGGCTACACCTTC
CDR3 protein: CASRLSDRVHGYTF
J gene: TRBJ1-2
CDR3 length: 14
D gene: TRBD1
clone size: -
V gene: TRBV6-5

CDR3 DNA: TGTGCCAGTCGGACAGATCGGATATCGCCCCTCCACTTT
CDR3 protein: CASRTDRISPLHF
J gene: TRBJ1-6
CDR3 length: 13
D gene: -
clone size: -
V gene: TRBV19

CDR3 DNA: TGTGCCATCAGTGCCCTTCTAGCGGACCTCCCAGATACGCAGTATTTT
CDR3 protein: CAISALLADLPDTQYF
J gene: TRBJ2-3
CDR3 length: 16
D gene: TRBD2
clone size: -
V gene: TRBV10-3

CDR3 DNA: TGTGCCACCTCCAGGAAATCCCGGGAGACCCAGTACTTC
CDR3 protein: CATSRKSRETQYF
J gene: TRBJ2-5
CDR3 length: 13
D gene: -
clone size: few
V gene: TRBV6-5

CDR3 DNA: TGTGCCAGCAGTTACAGGGAAGAAAAACTGTTTTTT
CDR3 protein: CASSYREEKLFF
J gene: TRBJ1-4
CDR3 length: 12
D gene: -
clone size: -
V gene: TRBV6-6

CDR3 DNA: TGCGCCAGCAGCCAGATTACGACAGCTGAAGCTTTCTTT
CDR3 protein: CASSQITTAEAFF
J gene: TRBJ1-1
CDR3 length: 13
D gene: -
clone size: once
V gene: TRBV4-1

CDR3 DNA: TGTGCCAGCAGTTCCGGACAGGGGGCCTACAATGAGCAGTTCTTC
CDR3 protein: CASSSGQGAYNEQFF
J gene: TRBJ2-1
CDR3 length: 15
D gene: TRBD1
clone size: -
V gene: TRBV11-2

CDR3 DNA: TGTGCCAGCAGCGTCACAGATGGGGCCAACGTCCTGACTTTC
CDR3 protein: CASSVTDGANVLTF
J gene: TRBJ2-6
CDR3 length: 14
D gene: -
clone size: once
V gene: TRBV7-9

CDR3 DNA: TGTGCCAGCAGCGCCACCCCGGGACTAGCGGCATTCTACAATGAGCAGTTCTTC
CDR3 protein: CASSATPGLAAFYNEQFF
J gene: TRBJ2-1
CDR3 length: 18
D gene: TRBD2
clone size: -
V gene: TRBV7-9

CDR3 DNA: TGTGCCAGCTCACCAGATCGTGATCAGCCCCAGCATTTT
CDR3 protein: CASSPDRDQPQHF
J gene: TRBJ1-5
CDR3 length: 13
D gene: -
clone size: -
V gene: TRBV18

CDR3 DNA: TGTGCCAGCAGCCATAATCCAAGCTCTGGAAACACCATATATTTT
CDR3 protein: CASSHNPSSGNTIYF
J gene: TRBJ1-3
CDR3 length: 15
D gene: -
clone size: few
V gene: TRBV4-2

CDR3 DNA: TGTGCCAGCAGGACAGGGGATGACGAAAAACTGTTTTTT
CDR3 protein: CASRTGDDEKLFF
J gene: TRBJ1-4
CDR3 length: 13
D gene: TRBD1
clone size: few
V gene: TRBV28

CDR3 DNA: TGTGCCAGCAGCTCTATGAGGGGTGAGACCCAGTACTTC
CDR3 protein: CASSSMRGETQYF
J gene: TRBJ2-5
CDR3 length: 13
D gene: -
clone size: -
V gene: TRBV7-2

CDR3 DNA: TGTGCCAGCAGCTTGGACATCTATGGCTACACCTTC
CDR3 protein: CASSLDIYGYTF
J gene: TRBJ1-2
CDR3 length: 12
D gene: -
clone size: -
V gene: TRBV7-2

CDR3 DNA: TGTGCCAGCAGCTTACAGTCGGGATTGAACACTGAAGCTTTCTTT
CDR3 protein: CASSLQSGLNTEAFF
J gene: TRBJ1-1
CDR3 length: 15
D gene: -
clone size: -
V gene: TRBV7-9

CDR3 DNA: TGTGCCAGTAGTATCGTCGAAGCGGGGGGTTTAGATACGCAGTATTTT
CDR3 protein: CASSIVEAGGLDTQYF
J gene: TRBJ2-3
CDR3 length: 16
D gene: TRBD2
clone size: -
V gene: TRBV19

CDR3 DNA: TGCAGCGCTAAGGACACCTCCTACGAGCAGTACTTC
CDR3 protein: CSAKDTSYEQYF
J gene: TRBJ2-7
CDR3 length: 12
D gene: -
clone size: -
V gene: TRBV29-1

CDR3 DNA: TGCGCCAGCAGCGTATCGACAGGGCGTGAGCAGTTCTTC
CDR3 protein: CASSVSTGREQFF
J gene: TRBJ2-1
CDR3 length: 13
D gene: TRBD1
clone size: -
V gene: TRBV5-1

CDR3 DNA: TGTGCCAGCAGTTATAGCGTTAACTATGGCTACACCTTC
CDR3 protein: CASSYSVNYGYTF
J gene: TRBJ1-2
CDR3 length: 13
D gene: -
clone size: -
V gene: TRBV6-6

CDR3 DNA: TGTGCCACCTTGGACAGGTGGTTGGGTTCACCCCTCCACTTT
CDR3 protein: CATLDRWLGSPLHF
J gene: TRBJ1-6
CDR3 length: 14
D gene: TRBD1
clone size: -
V gene: TRBV6-1

CDR3 DNA: TGTGCCAGCAGCCCTGAGGGAGGGCGTAATAATTCACCCCTCCACTTT
CDR3 protein: CASSPEGGRNNSPLHF
J gene: TRBJ1-6
CDR3 length: 16
D gene: -
clone size: -
V gene: TRBV9

CDR3 DNA: TGCGCCAGCAGCCAAGGGCCGTGGACGAAGAAACTGAACACCGGGGAGCTGTTTTTT
CDR3 protein: CASSQGPWTKKLNTGELFF
J gene: TRBJ2-2
CDR3 length: 19
D gene: -
clone size: -
V gene: TRBV4-1

CDR3 DNA: TGTGCCAGTGAACCCTTGAGCGGCGGGGGTGAAAAACTGTTTTTT
CDR3 protein: CASEPLSGGGEKLFF
J gene: TRBJ1-4
CDR3 length: 15
D gene: -
clone size: -
V gene: TRBV19

CDR3 DNA: TGTGCCAGCAGCTTCAGACAGGACGTTAACTATGGCTACACCTTC
CDR3 protein: CASSFRQDVNYGYTF
J gene: TRBJ1-2
CDR3 length: 15
D gene: -
clone size: -
V gene: TRBV9

CDR3 DNA: TGTGCCTGGTGCAGGGGGCTCTCCTACGAGCAGTACTTC
CDR3 protein: CAWCRGLSYEQYF
J gene: TRBJ2-7
CDR3 length: 13
D gene: TRBD1
clone size: -
V gene: TRBV30

CDR3 DNA: TGCAGCGTCGAGGAGGGGAACATTCAGTACTTC
CDR3 protein: CSVEEGNIQYF
J gene: TRBJ2-4
CDR3 length: 11
D gene: -
clone size: -
V gene: TRBV29-1

CDR3 DNA: TGTGCCAGCAGCCAAGGCAAGGGGGCCATGCGAGAGACCCAGTACTTC
CDR3 protein: CASSQGKGAMRETQYF
J gene: TRBJ2-5
CDR3 length: 16
D gene: TRBD1
clone size: -
V gene: TRBV14

CDR3 DNA: TGTGCCAGCTCACCCAACAGGGAAAACACCGGGGAGCTGTTTTTT
CDR3 protein: CASSPNRENTGELFF
J gene: TRBJ2-2
CDR3 length: 15
D gene: -
clone size: -
V gene: TRBV18

CDR3 DNA: TGCGCCAGCAGCCCCGGGGATAGCGGGGGGTTAGAGACCCAGTACTTC
CDR3 protein: CASSPGDSGGLETQYF
J gene: TRBJ2-5
CDR3 length: 16
D gene: TRBD2
clone size: -
V gene: TRBV4-1

CDR3 DNA: TGTGCCAGCTTGCCTAATTCTTCTGGAAACACCATATATTTT
CDR3 protein: CASLPNSSGNTIYF
J gene: TRBJ1-3
CDR3 length: 14
D gene: -
clone size: -
V gene: TRBV18

CDR3 DNA: TGTGCCAGCAGCCAGAAAGGACGCCTTTACAATGAGCAGTTCTTC
CDR3 protein: CASSQKGRLYNEQFF
J gene: TRBJ2-1
CDR3 length: 15
D gene: -
clone size: -
V gene: TRBV5-6

CDR3 DNA: TGTGCCACCGTTTGGACAGATGAGAACACTGAAGCTTTCTTT
CDR3 protein: CATVWTDENTEAFF
J gene: TRBJ1-1
CDR3 length: 14
D gene: -
clone size: -
V gene: TRBV5-8

CDR3 DNA: TGCGCCAGCAGCCTCGGACAGGAGGTCACTGAAGCTTTCTTT
CDR3 protein: CASSLGQEVTEAFF
J gene: TRBJ1-1
CDR3 length: 14
D gene: TRBD1
clone size: -
V gene: TRBV5-1

CDR3 DNA: TGTGCCAGCAGCTTTAGTAGCGGGGGGGATTCGCAGTATTTT
CDR3 protein: CASSFSSGGDSQYF
J gene: TRBJ2-3
CDR3 length: 14
D gene: TRBD2
clone size: once
V gene: TRBV7-9

CDR3 DNA: TGCAGTGCTAGCTCGACGGATACGCAGTATTTT
CDR3 protein: CSASSTDTQYF
J gene: TRBJ2-3
CDR3 length: 11
D gene: -
clone size: -
V gene: TRBV20-1

CDR3 DNA: TGTGCCAGTAGTGTCGCCTTAGGTGGGACCCAGCATTTT
CDR3 protein: CASSVALGGTQHF
J gene: TRBJ1-5
CDR3 length: 13
D gene: -
clone size: few
V gene: TRBV19

CDR3 DNA: TGTGCCAGCAGCTTAGTTCATGGGACTTTCGGGGAGCAGTACTTC
CDR3 protein: CASSLVHGTFGEQYF
J gene: TRBJ2-7
CDR3 length: 15
D gene: -
clone size: once
V gene: TRBV13

CDR3 DNA: TGTGCCAGCAGCACTGGGACTACAACCTACAATGAGCAGTTCTTC
CDR3 protein: CASSTGTTTYNEQFF
J gene: TRBJ2-1
CDR3 length: 15
D gene: TRBD2
clone size: -
V gene: TRBV5-4